This TCR beta chain derives from a study of blood T cell repertoires in COVID-19. A single count supports this clone. TCRdb's copy holds only in-frame clones and misses some; the assay was immunoSEQ multiplex PCR. Here the sample spans over 200,000 clones, 90% being singletons. Trimming removed 0 bases from V and 3 bases from J, with 8 bases in between. The CDR3 sequence is 14 residues long. Germline CDR1 and CDR2: SGHVS and FQNEAQ. Those who participated ranged in age from roughly 18 to 100 years and resided in about two dozen US areas. Material for sequencing was PBMCs or T cells enriched from blood (not recorded which). The chain has TRBV7-8 and TRBJ1-2; D may be TRBD1 (5 bases). This TCR was sampled from a man between 25 and 39 years old who had recovered from COVID-19. In DNA form, the CDR3 reads TGTGCCAGCAGCTTAGCAGGGGTTTACTATGGCTACACCTTC. It translates to CASSLAGVYYGYTF.